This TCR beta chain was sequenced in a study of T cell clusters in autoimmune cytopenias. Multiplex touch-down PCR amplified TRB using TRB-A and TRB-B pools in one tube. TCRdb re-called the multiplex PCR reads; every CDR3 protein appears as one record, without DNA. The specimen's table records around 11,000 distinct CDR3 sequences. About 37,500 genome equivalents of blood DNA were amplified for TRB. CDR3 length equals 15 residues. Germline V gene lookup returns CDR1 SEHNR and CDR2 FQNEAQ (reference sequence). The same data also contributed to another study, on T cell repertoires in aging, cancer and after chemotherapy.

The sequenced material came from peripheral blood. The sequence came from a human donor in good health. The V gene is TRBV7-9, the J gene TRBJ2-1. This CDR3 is CASSPSGSSYNEQFF. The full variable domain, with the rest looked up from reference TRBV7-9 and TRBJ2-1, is DTGVSQNPRHKITKRGQNVTFRCDPISEHNRLYWYRQTLGQGPEFLTYFQNEAQLEKSRLLSDRFSAERPKGSFSTLEIQRTEQGDSAMYLCASSPSGSSYNEQFFGPGTRLTVL.